Listed below are T cell receptor beta chains from one sample, sequenced in a study of cytomegalovirus exposure and HLA in healthy donors. The repertoire was sequenced with immunoSEQ multiplex PCR; TCRdb's copy has only in-frame clones and lacks some. The sample holds approximately 160,000 clones, roughly 85% seen once. Sequenced: PBMCs. These receptors were taken from a male donor in good health and CMV-seronegative. Both conserved end residues are part of each CDR3. The order of the fields is clone size, D gene, V gene, J gene, CDR3 DNA, CDR3 protein. The D gene is left open where the match is weak. Not every row has a clone size; where given, it reads once, few, many or a size class.

>once|NA|TRBV15|TRBJ2-7
TGTGCCACCGCCCTTCGTAGGAGCTCCTACGAGCAGTACTTC
CATALRRSSYEQYF
>NA|NA|TRBV4-1|TRBJ1-4
TGCGCCAGCAGCCAAGATTCAGGGTTGAGTGAAAAACTGTTTTTT
CASSQDSGLSEKLFF
>NA|NA|TRBV7-3|TRBJ2-7
TGTGCCAGCAGCTTAAGTGGAGGATTCACCTACGAGCAGTACTTC
CASSLSGGFTYEQYF
>NA|NA|TRBV19|TRBJ1-1
TGTGCCAGTACCATGTATTCGCGGGGGAGACTAAACACTGAAGCTTTCTTT
CASTMYSRGRLNTEAFF
>few|NA|TRBV2|TRBJ1-1
TGTGCCAGCACCCCCGCCAATACACAGAACACTGAAGCTTTCTTT
CASTPANTQNTEAFF
>NA|NA|TRBV9|TRBJ1-4
TGTGCCAGCAGCGTTTCATGGGGGGAGAGAGAAAAACTGTTTTTT
CASSVSWGEREKLFF
>NA|TRBD1|TRBV7-8|TRBJ1-6
TGTGCCAGCAGCTCGCAGTCATTTACCAGACAGGGGCATTCACCCCTCCACTTT
CASSSQSFTRQGHSPLHF
>NA|NA|TRBV9|TRBJ2-2
TGTGCCAGCAGCGTAGTGCAGACCGGGGAGCTGTTTTTT
CASSVVQTGELFF
>few|TRBD1|TRBV28|TRBJ1-4
TGTGCCAGCAGTTTAGCAGGGGGGATTGGGGCAACTAATGAAAAACTGTTTTTT
CASSLAGGIGATNEKLFF
>NA|NA|TRBV14|TRBJ1-3
TGTGCCAGCAGCCAAGTTCGGGGGGCCCGCGAGGGTTCCATATATTTT
CASSQVRGAREGSIYF
>NA|NA|TRBV5-1|TRBJ2-5
TGCGCCAGCAGCTTAGGGACAAATCAAGAGACCCAGTACTTC
CASSLGTNQETQYF
>NA|NA|TRBV4-1|TRBJ1-1
TGCGCCAGCAGGCGTGACACTGAAGCTTTCTTT
CASRRDTEAFF
>NA|NA|TRBV27|TRBJ2-5
TGTGCCAGCAGTTTATCACCCGTCGGAAGGGGTACGGGTGGGGGCCGAGAGACCCAGTACTTC
CASSLSPVGRGTGGGRETQYF
>few|NA|TRBV10-3|TRBJ1-4
TGTGCCACCCGAGGTCACAACTCCGAAAAACTGTTTTTT
CATRGHNSEKLFF
>NA|NA|TRBV12-1|TRBJ2-5
TGTGCCAGCAGCCCAACAGGGACGGAGACCCAGTACTTC
CASSPTGTETQYF
>NA|TRBD1|TRBV6-1|TRBJ2-2
TGTGCCAGCATCCTTTGGGACAGGGGGTCCGGGGAGCTGTTTTTT
CASILWDRGSGELFF
>NA|TRBD2|TRBV9|TRBJ2-7
TGTGCCAGCAGCGTAGAGGGACTAGCTTCCGAGCAGTACTTC
CASSVEGLASEQYF
>NA|NA|TRBV7-2|TRBJ1-6
TGTGCCAGCAGCTTAAATGGGAGGGCTTCACCCCTCCACTTT
CASSLNGRASPLHF
>NA|NA|TRBV7-2|TRBJ1-1
TGTGCCAGCAGCTTAGGTGGTCAGGGGCGAAGGGAAGCTTTCTTT
CASSLGGQGRREAFF
>few|NA|TRBV7-3|TRBJ1-1
TGTGCCAGCAGCTTAACGGGGGGGGCGAACACTGAAGCTTTCTTT
CASSLTGGANTEAFF
>few|TRBD1|TRBV9|TRBJ1-1
TGTGCCAGCAGCGTAGGAGTGGGGACAGGGGACACTGAAGCTTTCTTT
CASSVGVGTGDTEAFF
>few|TRBD1|TRBV28|TRBJ1-1
TGTGCCACTGGACAGGGGAACATGAACACTGAAGCTTTCTTT
CATGQGNMNTEAFF
>NA|TRBD1|TRBV19|TRBJ1-6
TGTGCCAGTAGAGCGGAACAGGGGGTTAATTCACCCCTCCACTTT
CASRAEQGVNSPLHF
>once|TRBD2|TRBV27|TRBJ2-7
TGTGCCAGCAGTCCCCTTGGGAGGGAACCTTCCTACGAGCAGTACTTC
CASSPLGREPSYEQYF
>few|TRBD2|TRBV13|TRBJ2-3
TGTGCCAGCAGCTCCCTATCGAGCGGGGACTTGGCAGATACGCAGTATTTT
CASSSLSSGDLADTQYF
>NA|NA|TRBV7-9|TRBJ1-1
TGTTCCAGCAGCTTAGTTCCAGGGAAGGAGAACACTGAAGCTTTCTTT
CSSSLVPGKENTEAFF
>NA|NA|TRBV6-5|TRBJ1-1
TGTGCCAGCAGTTCCTTCGGATCCCCAGGGAACACTGAAGCTTTCTTT
CASSSFGSPGNTEAFF
>NA|NA|TRBV5-4|TRBJ2-7
TGTGCCAGCAGCTTTTACAGGGATGGCGAGCAGTACTTC
CASSFYRDGEQYF
>NA|NA|TRBV27|TRBJ2-3
TGTGCCAGCAGTTCAAACATCATGACTGTCGAATCAGATACGCAGTATTTT
CASSSNIMTVESDTQYF
>NA|TRBD2|TRBV14|TRBJ2-4
TGTGCCAGCAGCCAAGTGGGACTAAAAAACATTCAGTACTTC
CASSQVGLKNIQYF
>NA|NA|TRBV9|TRBJ1-2
TGTGCCAGCAGGAACAGGGATGGCTACACCTTC
CASRNRDGYTF
>NA|TRBD1|TRBV6-1|TRBJ1-2
TGTGCCAGCAGTGAAAAAGGGCCTTGGGCAGGGGGATTATTAAACTATGGCTACACCTTC
CASSEKGPWAGGLLNYGYTF
>NA|TRBD1|TRBV7-9|TRBJ1-2
TGTGCCAGCAGCTTCCCCCCCGGGACAGAGGTGAACTATGGCTACACCTTC
CASSFPPGTEVNYGYTF
>few|TRBD1|TRBV9|TRBJ2-1
TGTGCCAGCAGCGTAGACAGGGGATCCTACAATGAGCAGTTCTTC
CASSVDRGSYNEQFF
>once|TRBD1|TRBV11-2|TRBJ2-7
TGTGCCGGGGGAACGGGACAGGGGGCGATCGAGCAGTACTTC
CAGGTGQGAIEQYF
>NA|TRBD1|TRBV14|TRBJ2-7
TGTGCCAGCAGCCACCGGGACAGCGAGCAGTACTTC
CASSHRDSEQYF
>NA|NA|TRBV7-6|TRBJ1-1
TGTGCCAGCAGCCCCATCGGGGACACTGAAGCTTTCTTT
CASSPIGDTEAFF
>once|NA|TRBV19|TRBJ2-5
TGTGCCAGTAGCATACAGAGAGGGCAAGAGACCCAGTACTTC
CASSIQRGQETQYF
>NA|NA|TRBV7-9|TRBJ1-5
TGTGCCAGCAGCTTAGGGGGACAACACGGGTCGAGCAATCAGCCCCAGCATTTT
CASSLGGQHGSSNQPQHF
>NA|TRBD1|TRBV29-1|TRBJ2-2
TGCAGCGTGGGGACAGGGGATGATCCCGGGGAGCTGTTTTTT
CSVGTGDDPGELFF
>NA|NA|TRBV6-5|TRBJ1-3
TGTGCCAGCAGTTACCCCTCGGGTTCAGGAAACACCATATATTTT
CASSYPSGSGNTIYF
>NA|NA|TRBV11-2|TRBJ2-3
TGTGCCAGCAGCTTAGGGGCCAGATCCACAGATACGCAGTATTTT
CASSLGARSTDTQYF